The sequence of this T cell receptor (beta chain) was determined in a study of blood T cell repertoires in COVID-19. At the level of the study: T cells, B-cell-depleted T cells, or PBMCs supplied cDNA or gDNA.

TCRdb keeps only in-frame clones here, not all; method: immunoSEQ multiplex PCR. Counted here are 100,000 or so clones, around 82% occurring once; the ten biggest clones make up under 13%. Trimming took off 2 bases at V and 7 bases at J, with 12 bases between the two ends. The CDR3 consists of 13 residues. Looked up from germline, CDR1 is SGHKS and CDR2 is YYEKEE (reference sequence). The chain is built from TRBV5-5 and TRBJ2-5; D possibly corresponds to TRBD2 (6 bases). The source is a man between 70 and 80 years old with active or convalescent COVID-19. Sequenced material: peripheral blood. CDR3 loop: CASSLGTGGTQYF. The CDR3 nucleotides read TGTGCCAGCAGCTTAGGAACCGGGGGGACCCAGTACTTC.